This T cell receptor (beta chain) was documented in a study of cytomegalovirus exposure and HLA in healthy donors. The PCR used 60 Vbeta and 13 Jbeta primers. Only in-frame clones appear in the TCRdb table, and some are missing; sequencing was by immunoSEQ multiplex PCR. Seen here are over 150,000 clones, 82% observed once, and the top ten hold 6.5%. The count of this clone is one. Antigen specificity is unknown. Study-wide points: It was in a later analysis that TCR association rates were seen to vary by HLA locus, highest for DRB1 and lowest for HLA-C.

The TCR was taken from a woman aged 50 to 60 in good health and CMV-seropositive. Material: PBMCs.

The CDR3 is CATSDRGQLGGYTF. CDR3 sequence (DNA): TGTGCCACCTCGGACAGGGGCCAACTGGGTGGCTACACCTTC. This chain uses TRBV19 with TRBJ1-2, with 9 nucleotides matching TRBD1. The CDR3 loop spans 14 amino acids. The junction had 13 bases not matched to a gene; V was cut back by 10 bases and J by 7 bases. From germline, CDR1 is LNHDA and CDR2 SQIVND (reference sequence).